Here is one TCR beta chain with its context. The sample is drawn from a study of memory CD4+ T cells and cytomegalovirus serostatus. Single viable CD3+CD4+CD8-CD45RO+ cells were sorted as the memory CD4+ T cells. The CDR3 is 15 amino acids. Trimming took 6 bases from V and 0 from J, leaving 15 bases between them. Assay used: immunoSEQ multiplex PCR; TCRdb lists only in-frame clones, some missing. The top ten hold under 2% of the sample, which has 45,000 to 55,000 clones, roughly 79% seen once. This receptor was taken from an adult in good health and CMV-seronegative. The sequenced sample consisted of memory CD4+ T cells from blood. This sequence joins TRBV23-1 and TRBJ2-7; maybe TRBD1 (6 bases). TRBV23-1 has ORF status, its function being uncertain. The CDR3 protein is CASSAPYRASYEQYF. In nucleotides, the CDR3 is TGCGCCAGCAGCGCTCCGTACAGGGCCTCCTACGAGCAGTACTTC.